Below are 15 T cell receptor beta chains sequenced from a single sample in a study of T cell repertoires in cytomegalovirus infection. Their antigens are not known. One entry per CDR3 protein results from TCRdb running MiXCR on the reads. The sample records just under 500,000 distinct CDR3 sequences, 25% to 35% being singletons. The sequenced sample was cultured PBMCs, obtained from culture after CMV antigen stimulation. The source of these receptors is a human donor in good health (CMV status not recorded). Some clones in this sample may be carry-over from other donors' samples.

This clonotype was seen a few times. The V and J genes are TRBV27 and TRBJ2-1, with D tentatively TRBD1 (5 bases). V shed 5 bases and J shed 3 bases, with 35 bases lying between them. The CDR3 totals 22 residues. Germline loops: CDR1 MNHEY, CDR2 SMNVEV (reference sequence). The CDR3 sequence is CASSHMGHFGDARRLNYNEQFF. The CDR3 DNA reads TGTGCCAGCAGTCATATGGGGCATTTCGGTGATGCCCGAAGATTAAACTACAATGAGCAGTTCTTC.

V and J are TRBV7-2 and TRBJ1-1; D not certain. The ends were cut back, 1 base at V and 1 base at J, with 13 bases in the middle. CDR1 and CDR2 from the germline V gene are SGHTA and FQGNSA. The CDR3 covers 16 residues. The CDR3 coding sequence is TGTGCCAGCAGCTTAGTAGGGCTACCTACGAACACTGAAGCTTTCTTT. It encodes CASSLVGLPTNTEAFF.

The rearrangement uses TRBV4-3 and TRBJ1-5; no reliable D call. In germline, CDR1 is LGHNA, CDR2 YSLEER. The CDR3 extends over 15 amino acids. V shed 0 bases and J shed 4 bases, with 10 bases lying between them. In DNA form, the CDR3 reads TGCGCCAGCAGCCAAGATAACGCGGCGAATCAGCCCCAGCATTTT. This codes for CASSQDNAANQPQHF.

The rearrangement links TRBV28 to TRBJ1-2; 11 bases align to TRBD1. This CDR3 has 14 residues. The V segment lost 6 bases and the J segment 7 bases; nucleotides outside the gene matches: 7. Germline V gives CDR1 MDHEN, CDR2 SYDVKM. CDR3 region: CASSQGQGVFGYTF. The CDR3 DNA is TGTGCCAGCAGCCAGGGACAGGGGGTGTTTGGCTACACCTTC.

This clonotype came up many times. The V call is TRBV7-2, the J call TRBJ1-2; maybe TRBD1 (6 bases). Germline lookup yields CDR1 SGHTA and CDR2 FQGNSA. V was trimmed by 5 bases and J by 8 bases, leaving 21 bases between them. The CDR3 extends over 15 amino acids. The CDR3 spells CASSTGDRTYLGYTF. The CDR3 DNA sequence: TGTGCCAGCAGCACCGGAGACAGGACCTACTTGGGCTACACCTTC.

CDR3 coding DNA: TGTGCCAGCAGTCCCCGGGCTAGCGGGATTAAGCGCTACGAGCAGTACGTC. The encoded protein is CASSPRASGIKRYEQYV. The V gene is TRBV6-2 or TRBV6-3, the J gene TRBJ2-7; 9 bases align to TRBD2. The CDR3 consists of 17 residues. The J segment lost 3 bases and the V segment lost 5 bases, leaving 14 bases of the junction unmatched. Germline assignment: CDR1 MNHEY and CDR2 SVGEGT.

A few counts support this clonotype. Written as DNA, the CDR3 is TGTGCCAGCAGTCCGTCCGGACTAGTGACAGATACGCAGTATTTT. Its protein product is CASSPSGLVTDTQYF. The genes are TRBV28 and TRBJ2-3; 7 nucleotides line up with TRBD2. Germline CDR1 and CDR2: MDHEN and SYDVKM. V dropped 5 bases and J dropped 3; count of bases not matched to a gene: 8. The CDR3 has 15 amino acids.

The CDR3 loop is CASMGSHEQFF. Written as DNA, the CDR3 is TGTGCCAGCATGGGGAGCCATGAGCAGTTCTTC. The chain is built from TRBV12-3 or TRBV12-4 and TRBJ2-1, with TRBD2 as a possible D gene (5 bases). The CDR3 is 11 residues long. Deletions cut 7 bases from V and 8 bases from J, with 9 bases between.

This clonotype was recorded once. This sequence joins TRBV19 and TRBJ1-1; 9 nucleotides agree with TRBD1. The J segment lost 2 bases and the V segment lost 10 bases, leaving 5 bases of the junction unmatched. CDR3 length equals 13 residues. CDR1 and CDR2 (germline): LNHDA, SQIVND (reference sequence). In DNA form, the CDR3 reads TGTGCCACCCGGGGACAGGGAAACACTGAAGCTTTCTTT. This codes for CATRGQGNTEAFF.

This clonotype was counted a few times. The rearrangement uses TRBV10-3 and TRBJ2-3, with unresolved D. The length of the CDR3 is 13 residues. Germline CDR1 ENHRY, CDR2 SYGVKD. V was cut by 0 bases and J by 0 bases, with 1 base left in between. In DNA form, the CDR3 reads TGTGCCATCAGTGAGTCTAGCACAGATACGCAGTATTTT. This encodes CAISESSTDTQYF.

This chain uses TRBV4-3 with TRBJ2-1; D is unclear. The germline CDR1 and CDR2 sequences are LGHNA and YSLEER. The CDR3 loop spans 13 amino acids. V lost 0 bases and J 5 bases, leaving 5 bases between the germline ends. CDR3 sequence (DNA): TGCGCCAGCAGCCAAGACGTAAACAATGAGCAGTTCTTC. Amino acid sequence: CASSQDVNNEQFF.

CDR3 sequence reads: CSAKVGGGGSGEAFF. In DNA form, the CDR3 reads TGCAGTGCTAAGGTCGGGGGCGGGGGGTCGGGTGAAGCTTTCTTT. This chain joins TRBV20-1 and TRBJ1-1; the D gene is possibly TRBD1 (6 bases). This CDR3 contains 15 residues. Germline values: CDR1 DFQATT, CDR2 SNEGSKA (reference sequence). Trimming took off 4 bases at V and 7 bases at J, with 22 bases between the two ends.

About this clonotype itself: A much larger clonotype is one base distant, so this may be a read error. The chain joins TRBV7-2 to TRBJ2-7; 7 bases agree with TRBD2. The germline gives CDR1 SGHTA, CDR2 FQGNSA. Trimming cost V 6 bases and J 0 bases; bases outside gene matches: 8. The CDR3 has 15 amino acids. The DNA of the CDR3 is TGTGCCAGCAGACCCCGACTAGCCTTCTCCTACGAGCAGTACTTC. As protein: CASRPRLAFSYEQYF.

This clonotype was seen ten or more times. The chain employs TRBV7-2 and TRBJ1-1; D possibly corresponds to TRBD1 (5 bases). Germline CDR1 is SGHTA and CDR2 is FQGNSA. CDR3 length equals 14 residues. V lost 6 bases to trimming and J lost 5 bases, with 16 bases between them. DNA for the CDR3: TGTGCCAGCAGTCAACGGCAGCCAGGGACTGAAGCTTTCTTT. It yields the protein CASSQRQPGTEAFF.

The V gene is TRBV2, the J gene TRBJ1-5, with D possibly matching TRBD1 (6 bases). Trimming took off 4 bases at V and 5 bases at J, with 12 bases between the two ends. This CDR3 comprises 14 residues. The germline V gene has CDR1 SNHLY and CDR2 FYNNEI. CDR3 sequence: CASSGGGHYQPQHF. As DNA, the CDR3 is TGTGCCAGCAGTGGGGGGGGACATTATCAGCCCCAGCATTTT.